A selection of T cell receptor beta chains follows, all from one sample in a study of T cell changes during pregnancy in multiple sclerosis. This table comes from immunoSEQ multiplex PCR, and its TCRdb copy is limited to in-frame clones, with some not included. Of 34,000 or so clones detected, 75% to 95% appear once; the ten largest clones hold around 12%. Sample: CD8+ T cells from peripheral blood mononuclear cells, taken in the first trimester of pregnancy. Source of these receptors: a female donor with multiple sclerosis, enrolled in a pregnancy study. Each CDR3 is given with its conserved first and last residue. Fields, in order: D gene, CDR3 length, V gene, clone size, J gene, CDR3 protein, CDR3 DNA. A D gene is named only where the DNA matches it firmly. The size field is filled for only some rows; it gives once, few, many or a size class.

.	13	TRBV27	once	TRBJ2-7	CATSGRGPYEQYF	TGTGCCACCTCGGGTAGGGGCCCCTACGAGCAGTACTTC
.	15	TRBV7-7	many	TRBJ2-1	CASSLLGASYNEQFF	TGTGCTAGCAGCTTACTAGGGGCCTCCTACAATGAGCAGTTCTTC
TRBD1	14	TRBV27	.	TRBJ2-1	CASSWGQGAGEQFF	TGTGCCAGCAGTTGGGGACAGGGGGCTGGTGAGCAGTTCTTC
TRBD2	14	TRBV19	few	TRBJ2-7	CASSMGGGAHEQYF	TGTGCCAGTAGTATGGGCGGGGGGGCCCACGAGCAGTACTTC
.	13	TRBV19	once	TRBJ2-5	CASSIVGGETQYF	TGTGCCAGTAGTATTGTGGGCGGGGAGACCCAGTACTTC
TRBD2	19	TRBV4-3	.	TRBJ2-7	CASSQDLFRHSGSPGEQYF	TGCGCCAGCAGCCAAGATCTATTCAGGCACAGCGGGAGCCCTGGCGAGCAGTACTTC
.	15	TRBV2	.	TRBJ2-2	CASREAGTNTGELFF	TGTGCCAGCAGAGAAGCGGGCACGAACACCGGGGAGCTGTTTTTT
TRBD2	14	TRBV7-9	.	TRBJ2-7	CASSLSGRAYEQYF	TGTGCCAGCAGCTTGAGCGGGAGGGCCTACGAGCAGTACTTC
.	13	TRBV30	few	TRBJ1-1	CAWRRGSGAEAFF	TGTGCCTGGAGAAGGGGGTCCGGGGCTGAAGCTTTCTTT
.	14	TRBV25-1	.	TRBJ1-1	CASNEQGLNTEAFF	TGTGCCAGCAACGAACAGGGCCTGAACACTGAAGCTTTCTTT
TRBD2	18	TRBV27	.	TRBJ2-3	CASSFLAGGHQPTDTQYF	TGTGCCAGCAGTTTCTTAGCGGGAGGGCACCAACCCACAGATACGCAGTATTTT
.	10	TRBV7-9	.	TRBJ1-1	CASSRTEAFF	TGTGCCAGCAGCCGCACTGAAGCTTTCTTT
TRBD2	15	TRBV7-3	.	TRBJ2-5	CASSLGASGQETQYF	TGTGCCAGCAGCTTAGGGGCTAGCGGCCAAGAGACCCAGTACTTC
.	14	TRBV5-4	.	TRBJ2-3	CASSLKGGTDTQYF	TGTGCCAGCAGCTTGAAGGGAGGCACAGATACGCAGTATTTT
.	13	TRBV19	.	TRBJ1-2	CASSIVPGLVATF	TGTGCCAGTAGTATAGTCCCCGGACTTGTGGCTACCTTC
.	13	TRBV28	.	TRBJ2-7	CASSLTVSYEQYF	TGTGCCAGCAGTTTGACAGTTTCCTACGAGCAGTACTTC
TRBD2	15	TRBV5-8	.	TRBJ2-5	CASSWTSAYQETQYF	TGTGCCAGCAGCTGGACTAGCGCTTACCAAGAGACCCAGTACTTC
.	15	TRBV9	.	TRBJ2-5	CASSGGGLPGETQYF	TGTGCCAGCAGCGGCGGAGGGCTCCCGGGGGAGACCCAGTACTTC
.	14	TRBV30	once	TRBJ1-4	CAWSLGALGEKLFF	TGTGCCTGGAGTTTGGGGGCGCTGGGAGAAAAACTGTTTTTT
.	13	TRBV6-1	.	TRBJ2-7	CASSEAGPYEQYF	TGTGCCAGCAGTGAAGCGGGGCCGTACGAGCAGTACTTC
.	14	TRBV7-8	.	TRBJ2-2	CASSLITYTGELFF	TGTGCCAGCAGCTTGATAACTTACACCGGGGAGCTGTTTTTT
TRBD1	19	TRBV28	.	TRBJ2-7	CASSLGTGESWSWNYEQYF	TGTGCCAGCAGTTTAGGAACAGGGGAAAGTTGGAGTTGGAACTACGAGCAGTACTTC